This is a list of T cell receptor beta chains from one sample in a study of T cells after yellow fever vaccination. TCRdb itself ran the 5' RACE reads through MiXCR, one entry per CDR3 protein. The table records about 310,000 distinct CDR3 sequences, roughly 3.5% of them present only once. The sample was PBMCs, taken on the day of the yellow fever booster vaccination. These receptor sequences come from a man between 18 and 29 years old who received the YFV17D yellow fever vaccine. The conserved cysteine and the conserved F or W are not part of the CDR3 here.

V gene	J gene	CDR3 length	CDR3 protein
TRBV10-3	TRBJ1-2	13	AISESTGGGYGYT
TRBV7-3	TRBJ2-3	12	ASSTTGLTDTQY
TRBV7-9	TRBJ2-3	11	ASSVGTKDAQY
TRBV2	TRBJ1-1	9	ASREDRSAF
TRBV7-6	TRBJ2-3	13	ASSASGHSTDTQY
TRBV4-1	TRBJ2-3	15	ASSGTSGGTPTDTQY
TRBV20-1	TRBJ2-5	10	ALRGSQETQY
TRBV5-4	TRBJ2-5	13	ASSLQRGVKETQY
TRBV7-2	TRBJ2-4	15	ASSSDLAGGGKNIQY
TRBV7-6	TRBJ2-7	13	ASSFDGLAGTEQY
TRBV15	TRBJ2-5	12	ATSTPGGPETQY
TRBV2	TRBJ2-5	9	ASSEEETQY
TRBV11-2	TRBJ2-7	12	ASSFWDSSYEQY
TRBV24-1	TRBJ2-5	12	ATSGPGEQETQY
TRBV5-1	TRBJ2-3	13	ASSLIGRVEDTQY
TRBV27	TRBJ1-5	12	ASSFGQGNQPQH
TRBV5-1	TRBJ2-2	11	ASRLTDTGELF
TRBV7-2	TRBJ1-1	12	ASSLRTGPTEAF
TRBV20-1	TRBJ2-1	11	SATGTSVNEQF
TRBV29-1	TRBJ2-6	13	SVDGGYSGANVLT
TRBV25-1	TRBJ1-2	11	ASSGTGVGGYT
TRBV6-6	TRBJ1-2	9	ASSSMGGYT
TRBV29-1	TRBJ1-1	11	SGAGRMNTEAF
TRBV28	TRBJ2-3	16	ASSLEHQRGGWSDTQY
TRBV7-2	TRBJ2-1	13	ASSPGTTTYNEQF
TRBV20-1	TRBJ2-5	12	SARAPGGQETQY
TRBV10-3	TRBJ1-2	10	ASRTGNYGYT
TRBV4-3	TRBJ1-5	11	ASSQDPAQPQH
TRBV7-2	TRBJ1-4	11	ASSLARDEKLF
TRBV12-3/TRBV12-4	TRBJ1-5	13	ASSFRLWGDQPQH
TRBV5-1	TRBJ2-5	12	ASSSPEGQETQY
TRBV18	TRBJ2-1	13	ASSPLAGAYNEQF
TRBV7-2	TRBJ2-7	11	ASRQTGSYEQY
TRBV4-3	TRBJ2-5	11	ASSPDRGETQY
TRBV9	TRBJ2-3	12	ASSVVPGGDTQY
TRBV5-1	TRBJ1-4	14	ASSLGTGGLNEKLF
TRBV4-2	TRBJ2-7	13	ASSQVNAGAYEQY
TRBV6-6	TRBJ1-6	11	ASSYSAGSPLH
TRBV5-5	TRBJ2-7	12	ASSWETIGWEQY
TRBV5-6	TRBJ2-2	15	ASSFGLGTANTGELF
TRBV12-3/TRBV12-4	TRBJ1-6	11	ASSLTGGSPLH
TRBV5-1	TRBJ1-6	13	ASSLVGESNSPLH
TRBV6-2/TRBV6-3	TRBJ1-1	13	ASSITGRGNTEAF
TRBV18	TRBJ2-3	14	ASSLVDISSTDTQY
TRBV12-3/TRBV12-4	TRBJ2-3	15	ASSLRVGGQNPSTQY
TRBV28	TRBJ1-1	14	ASRGLGTPKGTEAF
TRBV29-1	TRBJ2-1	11	SVGGQDYNEQF
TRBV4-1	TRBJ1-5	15	ASSQSAPVNPNQPQH
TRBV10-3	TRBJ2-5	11	ATRGQDGETQY
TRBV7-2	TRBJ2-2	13	ASSLAPGHTGELF
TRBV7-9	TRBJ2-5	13	ATLASTDSQETQY
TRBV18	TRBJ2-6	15	ASSPSGTGSGANVLT